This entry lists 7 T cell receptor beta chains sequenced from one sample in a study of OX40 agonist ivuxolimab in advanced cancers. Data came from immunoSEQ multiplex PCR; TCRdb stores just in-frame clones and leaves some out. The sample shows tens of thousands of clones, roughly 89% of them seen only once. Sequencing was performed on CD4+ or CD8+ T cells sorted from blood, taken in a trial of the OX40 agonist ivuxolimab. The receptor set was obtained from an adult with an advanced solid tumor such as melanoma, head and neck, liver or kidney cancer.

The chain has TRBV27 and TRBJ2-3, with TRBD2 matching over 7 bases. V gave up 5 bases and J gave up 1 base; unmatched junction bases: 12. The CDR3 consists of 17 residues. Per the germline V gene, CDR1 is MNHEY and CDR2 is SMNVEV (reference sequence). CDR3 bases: TGTGCCAGCAGTCCCTTCAGACTAGCTGCCGGCACAGATACGCAGTATTTT. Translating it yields CASSPFRLAAGTDTQYF.

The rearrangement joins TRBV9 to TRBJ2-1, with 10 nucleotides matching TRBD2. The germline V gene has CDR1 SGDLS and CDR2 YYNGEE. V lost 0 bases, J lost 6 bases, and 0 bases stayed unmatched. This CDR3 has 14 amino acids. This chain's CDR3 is CASSVASGSNEQFF. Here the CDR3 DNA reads TGTGCCAGCAGCGTAGCTAGCGGGAGCAATGAGCAGTTCTTC. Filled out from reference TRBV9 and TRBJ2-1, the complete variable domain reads DSGVTQTPKHLITATGQRVTLRCSPRSGDLSVYWYQQSLDQGLQFLIQYYNGEERAKGNILERFSAQQFPDLHSELNLSSLELGDSALYFCASSVASGSNEQFFGPGTRLTVL.

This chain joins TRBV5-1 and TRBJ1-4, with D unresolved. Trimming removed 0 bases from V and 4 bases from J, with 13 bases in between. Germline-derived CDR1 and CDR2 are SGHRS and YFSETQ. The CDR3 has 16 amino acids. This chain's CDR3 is CASSLGEVGYNEKLFF. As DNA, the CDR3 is TGCGCCAGCAGCTTGGGAGAAGTGGGGTATAATGAAAAACTGTTTTTT.

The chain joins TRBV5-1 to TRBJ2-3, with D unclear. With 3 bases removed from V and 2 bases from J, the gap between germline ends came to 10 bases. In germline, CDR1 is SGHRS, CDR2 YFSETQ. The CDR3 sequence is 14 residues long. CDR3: CASSSRTDTDTQYF. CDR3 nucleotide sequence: TGCGCCAGCAGCTCCCGGACCGACACAGATACGCAGTATTTT.

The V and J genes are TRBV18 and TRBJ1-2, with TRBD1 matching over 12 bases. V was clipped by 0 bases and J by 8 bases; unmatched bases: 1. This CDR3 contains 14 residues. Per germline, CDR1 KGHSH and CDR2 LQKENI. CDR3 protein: CASSPPGTGGGYTF. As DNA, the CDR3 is TGTGCCAGCTCACCACCCGGGACAGGGGGCGGCTACACCTTC.

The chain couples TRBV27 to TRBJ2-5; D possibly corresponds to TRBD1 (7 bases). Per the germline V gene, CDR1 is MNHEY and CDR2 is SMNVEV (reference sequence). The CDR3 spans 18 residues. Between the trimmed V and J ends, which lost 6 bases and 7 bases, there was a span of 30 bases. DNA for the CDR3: TGTGCCAGCAGCTTCAGGGGGGTCGCGGCTGGCGGGGTGGGGACCCAGTACTTC. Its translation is CASSFRGVAAGGVGTQYF.

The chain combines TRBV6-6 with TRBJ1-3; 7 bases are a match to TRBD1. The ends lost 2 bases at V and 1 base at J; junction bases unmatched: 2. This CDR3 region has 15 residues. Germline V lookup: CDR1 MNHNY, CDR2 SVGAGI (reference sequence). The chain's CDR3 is CASSYDRESGNTIYF. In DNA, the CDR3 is TGTGCCAGCAGTTACGACAGGGAATCTGGAAACACCATATATTTT.